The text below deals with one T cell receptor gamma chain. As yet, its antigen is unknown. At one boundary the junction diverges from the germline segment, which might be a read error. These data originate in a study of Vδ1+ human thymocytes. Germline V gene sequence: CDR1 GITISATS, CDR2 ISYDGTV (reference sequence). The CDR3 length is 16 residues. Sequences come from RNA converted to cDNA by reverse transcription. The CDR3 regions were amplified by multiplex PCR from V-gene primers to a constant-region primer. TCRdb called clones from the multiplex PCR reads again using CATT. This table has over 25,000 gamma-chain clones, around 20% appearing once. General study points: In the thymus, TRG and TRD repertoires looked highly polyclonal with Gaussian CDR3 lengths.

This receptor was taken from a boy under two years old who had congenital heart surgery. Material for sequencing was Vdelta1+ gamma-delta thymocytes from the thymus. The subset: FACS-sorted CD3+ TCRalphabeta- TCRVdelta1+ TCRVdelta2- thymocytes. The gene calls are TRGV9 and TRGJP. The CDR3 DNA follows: TGTGCCTTGTGGGAGGTTCAAGAGTTGGGCAAAAAAATCAGGGTATTT. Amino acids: CALWEVQELGKKIRVF.